The rows below give T cell receptor beta chains drawn from one sample of a study of shared clonotypes between healthy human individuals. Sequencing was performed with immunoSEQ multiplex PCR; in TCRdb, only in-frame clones are kept and a portion is missing. The sample lists more than 900,000 clones, about 84% occurring once. The material sequenced was memory CD4+ T cells from PBMCs. The receptors shown here come from a man aged 18 to 29 in good health. Some clones in this sample may be carry-over from other donors' samples. The CDR3 runs from the conserved cysteine through the conserved F or W. Fields, in order: J gene, V gene, CDR3 protein.

>TRBJ1-2|TRBV27
CANEGQVNYGYTF
>TRBJ2-7|TRBV6-4
CASSRDTSYEQYF
>TRBJ2-7|TRBV5-1
CASSRGPRGEQYF
>TRBJ2-1|TRBV7-9
CASSTSGTSHNEQFF
>TRBJ2-2|TRBV27
CASRPDRYTGELFF
>TRBJ1-1|TRBV30
CAFGQRAEAFF
>TRBJ2-3|TRBV6-5
CASRTGQGRDTQYF
>TRBJ2-1|TRBV9
CASSVGPGWNQFF
>TRBJ1-1|TRBV27
CASSARGKGMYTEAFF
>TRBJ1-4|TRBV11-2
CASSPQASGQGGKLFF
>TRBJ2-1|TRBV28
CASSSPGRYNEQFF
>TRBJ2-7|TRBV19
CARRDISSYEQYF
>TRBJ2-1|TRBV5-1
CASSLLAGSSYNEQFF
>TRBJ1-1|TRBV4-2
CASSHTGGGNTEAFF
>TRBJ1-6|TRBV30
CAWSPGLNSPLHF
>TRBJ2-1|TRBV25-1
CASSGGTGEQFF
>TRBJ2-7|TRBV5-1
CASSPGGSSYEQYF
>TRBJ1-5|TRBV12-5
CASGFGGLSPQHF
>TRBJ1-5|TRBV19
CASSILGGDQPQHF